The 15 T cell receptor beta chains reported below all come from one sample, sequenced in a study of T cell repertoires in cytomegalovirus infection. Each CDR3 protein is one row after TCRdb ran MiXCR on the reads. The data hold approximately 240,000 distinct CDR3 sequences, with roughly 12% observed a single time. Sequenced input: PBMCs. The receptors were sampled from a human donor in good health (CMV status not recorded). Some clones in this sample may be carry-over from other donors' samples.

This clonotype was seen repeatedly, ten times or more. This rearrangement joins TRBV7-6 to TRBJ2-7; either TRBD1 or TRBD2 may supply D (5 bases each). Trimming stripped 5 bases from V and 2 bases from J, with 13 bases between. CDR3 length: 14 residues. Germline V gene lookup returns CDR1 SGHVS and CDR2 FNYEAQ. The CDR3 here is CASSRGEGPYEQYF. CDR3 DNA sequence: TGTGCCAGCAGCCGAGGAGAGGGGCCCTACGAGCAGTACTTC.

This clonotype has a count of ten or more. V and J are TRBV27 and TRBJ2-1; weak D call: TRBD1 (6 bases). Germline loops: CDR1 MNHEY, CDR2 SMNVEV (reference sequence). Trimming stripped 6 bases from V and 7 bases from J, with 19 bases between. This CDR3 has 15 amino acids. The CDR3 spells CASSLTGQNWNEQFF. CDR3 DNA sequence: TGTGCCAGCAGCTTAACGGGACAAAATTGGAATGAGCAGTTCTTC.

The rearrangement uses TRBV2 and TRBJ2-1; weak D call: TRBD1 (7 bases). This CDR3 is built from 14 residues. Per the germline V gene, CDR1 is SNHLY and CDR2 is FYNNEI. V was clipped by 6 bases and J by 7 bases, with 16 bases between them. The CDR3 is CASRSGSGGNEQFF. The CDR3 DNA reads TGTGCCAGCAGGAGCGGTTCAGGGGGGAATGAGCAGTTCTTC.

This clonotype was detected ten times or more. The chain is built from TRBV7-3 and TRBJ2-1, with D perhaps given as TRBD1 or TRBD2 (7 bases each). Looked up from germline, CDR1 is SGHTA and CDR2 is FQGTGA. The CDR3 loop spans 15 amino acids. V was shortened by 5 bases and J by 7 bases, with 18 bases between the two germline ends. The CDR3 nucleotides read TGTGCCAGCAGCCCTGGGCGCAGGGGGGGGAATGAGCAGTTCTTC. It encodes CASSPGRRGGNEQFF.

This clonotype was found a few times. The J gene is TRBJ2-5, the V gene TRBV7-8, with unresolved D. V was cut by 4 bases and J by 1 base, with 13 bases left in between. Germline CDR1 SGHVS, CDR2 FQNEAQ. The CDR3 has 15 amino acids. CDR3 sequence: CASSSERVGQETQYF. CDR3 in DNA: TGTGCCAGCAGCTCCGAAAGGGTTGGCCAAGAGACCCAGTACTTC.

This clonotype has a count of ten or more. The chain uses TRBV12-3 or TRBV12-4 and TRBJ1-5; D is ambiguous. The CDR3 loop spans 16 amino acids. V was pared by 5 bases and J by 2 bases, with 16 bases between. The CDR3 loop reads CASSKSGSSGNQPQHF. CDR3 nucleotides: TGTGCCAGCAGTAAGTCGGGGAGTAGCGGCAATCAGCCCCAGCATTTT.

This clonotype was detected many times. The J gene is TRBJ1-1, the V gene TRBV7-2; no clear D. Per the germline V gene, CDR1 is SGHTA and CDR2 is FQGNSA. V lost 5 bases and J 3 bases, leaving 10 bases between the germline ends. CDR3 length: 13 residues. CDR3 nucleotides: TGTGCCAGCAGCCCGGACTCGGACACTGAAGCTTTCTTT. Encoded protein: CASSPDSDTEAFF.

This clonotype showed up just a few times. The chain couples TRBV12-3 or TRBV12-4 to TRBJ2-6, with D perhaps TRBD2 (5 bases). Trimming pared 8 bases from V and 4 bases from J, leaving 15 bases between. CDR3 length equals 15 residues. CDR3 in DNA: TGTGCCAGCGGCTGGACTGGCCAAGGGGCCAACGTCCTGACTTTC. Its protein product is CASGWTGQGANVLTF.

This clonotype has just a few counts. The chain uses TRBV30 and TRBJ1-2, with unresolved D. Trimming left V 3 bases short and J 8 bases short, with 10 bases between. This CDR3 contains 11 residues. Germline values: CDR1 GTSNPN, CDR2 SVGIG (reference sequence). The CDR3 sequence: CAWRGMGGYTF. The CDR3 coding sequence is TGTGCCTGGAGGGGAATGGGAGGCTACACCTTC.

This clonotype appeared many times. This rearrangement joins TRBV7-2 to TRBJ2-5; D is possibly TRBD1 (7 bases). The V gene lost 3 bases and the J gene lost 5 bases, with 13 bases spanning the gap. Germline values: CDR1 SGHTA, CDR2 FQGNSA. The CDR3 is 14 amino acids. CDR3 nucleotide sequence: TGTGCCAGCAGCTTTCAGGGGGGCGAGGAGACCCAGTACTTC. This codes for CASSFQGGEETQYF. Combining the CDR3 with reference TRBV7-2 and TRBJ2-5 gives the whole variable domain GAGVSQSPSNKVTEKGKDVELRCDPISGHTALYWYRQSLGQGLEFLIYFQGNSAPDKSGLPSDRFSAERTGGSVSTLTIQRTQQEDSAVYLCASSFQGGEETQYFGPGTRLLVL.

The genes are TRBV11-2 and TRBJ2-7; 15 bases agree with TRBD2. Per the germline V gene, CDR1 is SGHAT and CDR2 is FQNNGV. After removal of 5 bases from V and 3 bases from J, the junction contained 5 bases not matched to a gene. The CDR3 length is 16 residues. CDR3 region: CASSPRTSGGDYEQYF. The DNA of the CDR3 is TGTGCCAGCAGCCCCCGGACTAGCGGGGGGGACTACGAGCAGTACTTC. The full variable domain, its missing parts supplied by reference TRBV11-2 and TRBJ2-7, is EAGVAQSPRYKIIEKRQSVAFWCNPISGHATLYWYQQILGQGPKLLIQFQNNGVVDDSQLPKDRFSAERLKGVDSTLKIQPAKLEDSAVYLCASSPRTSGGDYEQYFGPGTRLTVT.

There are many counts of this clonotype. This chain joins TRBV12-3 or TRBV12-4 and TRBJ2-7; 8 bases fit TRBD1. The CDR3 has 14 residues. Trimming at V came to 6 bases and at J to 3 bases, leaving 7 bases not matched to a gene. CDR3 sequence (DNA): TGTGCCAGCAGGTATCTCACAGGGGGCTACGAGCAGTACTTC. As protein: CASRYLTGGYEQYF.

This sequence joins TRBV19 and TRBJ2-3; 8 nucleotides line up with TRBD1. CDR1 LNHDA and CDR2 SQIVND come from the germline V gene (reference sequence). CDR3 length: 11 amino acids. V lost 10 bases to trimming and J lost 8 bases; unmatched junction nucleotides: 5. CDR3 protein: CATQDRVTQYF. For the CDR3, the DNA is TGTGCCACCCAGGACAGGGTTACGCAGTATTTT. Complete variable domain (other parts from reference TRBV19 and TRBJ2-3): DGGITQSPKYLFRKEGQNVTLSCEQNLNHDAMYWYRQDPGQGLRLIYYSQIVNDFQKGDIAEGYSVSREKKESFPLTVTSAQKNPTAFYLCATQDRVTQYFGPGTRLTVL.

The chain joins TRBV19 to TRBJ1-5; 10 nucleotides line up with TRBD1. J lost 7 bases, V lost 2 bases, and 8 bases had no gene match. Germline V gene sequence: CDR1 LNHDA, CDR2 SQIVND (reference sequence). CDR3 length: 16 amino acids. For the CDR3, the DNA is TGTGCCAGTAGTATACCAGGGACAGGGGTAAACCAGCCCCAGCATTTT. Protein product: CASSIPGTGVNQPQHF.

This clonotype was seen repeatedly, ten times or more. CDR3 nucleotides: TGTGCCAGCAGTTTTAGCGGAACCTCCTACGAGCAGTACTTC. It is translated as CASSFSGTSYEQYF. The rearrangement uses TRBV12-3 or TRBV12-4 and TRBJ2-7; TRBD2 is a possible D gene (6 bases). V was clipped by 3 bases and J by 0 bases, with 9 bases between them. The CDR3 loop spans 14 amino acids.